These T cell receptor beta chains were read from a single sample in a study of CD8 T cells in ankylosing spondylitis. TCRdb re-analysed the 5' RACE reads in MiXCR, keeping a single row per CDR3 protein. The data show 240,000 or so distinct CDR3 sequences, approximately 9% seen once. Sequenced material: blood, either unsorted or a sorted T cell fraction (not recorded which). These receptors came from a male donor with ankylosing spondylitis or in good health (not recorded which). Both conserved end residues are part of each CDR3. The order of the fields is clone size, D gene, V gene, J gene, CDR3 protein, CDR3 DNA. The D gene is left open where the match is weak. The size field is filled for only some rows; it gives once, few, many or a size class.

>many|-|TRBV29-1|TRBJ2-2
CSVDRPTTGELFF
TGCAGCGTTGACAGGCCGACCACCGGGGAGCTGTTTTTT
>-|-|TRBV19|TRBJ1-4
CASSNPQEIREKLFF
TGTGCCAGTAGTAACCCACAGGAGATAAGAGAAAAACTGTTCTTT
>many|-|TRBV12-3/TRBV12-4|TRBJ1-1
CASSLPGNPNTEAFF
TGTGCCAGCAGTTTGCCAGGGAACCCTAACACTGAAGCTTTCTTT
>-|-|TRBV7-2|TRBJ2-1
CASSSSIRTEQFF
TGTGCCAGCAGCTCAAGCATCCGAACAGAGCAGTTCTTC
>many|-|TRBV14|TRBJ1-2
CASSRGPINYGYTF
TGTGCCAGCAGCCGGGGACCTATTAACTATGGCTACACCTTC
>many|-|TRBV6-5|TRBJ2-2
CASSYEGEGTGELFF
TGTGCCAGCAGTTACGAGGGGGAGGGCACCGGGGAGCTGTTTTTT
>many|-|TRBV20-1|TRBJ1-1
CSASRSGGNTEAFF
TGCAGTGCTTCTCGGTCGGGGGGGAACACTGAAGCTTTCTTT
>-|-|TRBV12-3/TRBV12-4|TRBJ1-2
CASSYDGVPNGYTF
TGTGCCAGCAGCTATGACGGAGTCCCTAATGGCTACACCTTC
>many|-|TRBV7-8|TRBJ1-6
CASSPLGQNYNSPLHF
TGTGCCAGCAGCCCCCTGGGCCAGAACTATAATTCACCCCTCCACTTT
>many|-|TRBV6-5|TRBJ1-2
CASSYQSSFGYGYTF
TGTGCCAGCAGTTATCAGAGCTCCTTTGGCTATGGCTACACCTTC
>many|-|TRBV20-1|TRBJ1-1
CSARSVSEAFF
TGCAGTGCTAGATCAGTCTCTGAAGCTTTCTTT
>-|TRBD1|TRBV7-8|TRBJ2-7
CASSPRDSPIYEQYF
TGTGCCAGCAGCCCACGGGACAGCCCTATCTACGAGCAGTACTTC
>many|-|TRBV20-1|TRBJ1-1
CSATDLGAEAFF
TGCAGTGCTACTGACCTGGGGGCTGAAGCTTTCTTT
>-|TRBD1|TRBV14|TRBJ1-2
CASSQVDRSNYGYTF
TGTGCCAGCAGCCAAGTGGACAGGTCTAACTATGGCTACACCTTC
>many|TRBD2|TRBV5-4|TRBJ2-1
CASSTGTSGYNEQFF
TGTGCCAGCAGCACCGGGACTAGCGGTTACAATGAGCAGTTCTTC
>many|-|TRBV6-1|TRBJ2-7
CASSPRSGQPEPYF
TGTGCCAGCAGCCCTAGGAGTGGGCAGCCAGAACCGTACTTC
>many|-|TRBV28|TRBJ1-5
CASSIQGFQPQHF
TGTGCCAGCAGTATCCAGGGGTTCCAGCCCCAGCATTTT